This is a list of T cell receptor beta chains from one sample in a study of blood T cell repertoires in COVID-19. Only in-frame clones appear in the TCRdb table, and some are missing; sequencing was by immunoSEQ multiplex PCR. The sample holds roughly 230,000 clones, about nine tenths seen once. Specimen: peripheral blood. These receptors all come from a man younger than 45 with COVID-19, enrolled during active disease. CDR3s include the opening cysteine and the closing phenylalanine or tryptophan. D genes are given only for firm matches. Clone size is given for some rows only: seen once, a few or many times, or a class if the clone is expanded.

D	J	V	size	CDR3	DNA
TRBD1	TRBJ1-1	TRBV3-1/TRBV3-2	-	CASSRRTGLNTEAFF	TGTGCCAGCAGCCGTCGGACAGGGCTGAACACTGAAGCTTTCTTT
TRBD1	TRBJ1-6	TRBV30	-	CAWRIQGSYNSPLHF	TGTGCCTGGAGGATACAGGGGTCCTATAATTCACCCCTCCACTTT
-	TRBJ1-1	TRBV6-5	-	CASSQGIGTEAFF	TGTGCCAGCAGCCAGGGAATTGGAACTGAAGCTTTCTTT
-	TRBJ2-7	TRBV27	-	CASSLSQGFFDEQYF	TGTGCCAGCAGTTTAAGTCAGGGGTTTTTCGACGAGCAGTACTTC
TRBD1	TRBJ1-6	TRBV5-4	-	CASSLAGTGISSPLHF	TGTGCCAGCAGCTTGGCCGGGACAGGGATTAGTTCACCCCTCCACTTT
TRBD1	TRBJ1-2	TRBV29-1	-	CSVPGGAGYGYTF	TGCAGCGTACCAGGGGGCGCGGGCTATGGCTACACCTTC
-	TRBJ1-5	TRBV7-2	-	CASSGGSQPQHF	TGTGCCAGCAGCGGGGGCTCTCAGCCCCAGCATTTT
TRBD1	TRBJ1-1	TRBV6-5	-	CASSRTGGPTGAFF	TGTGCCAGCAGTAGGACAGGGGGCCCAACCGGCGCTTTCTTT
-	TRBJ1-3	TRBV4-1	-	CASSQDRGSGNTIYF	TGCGCCAGCAGCCAAGATCGGGGATCTGGAAACACCATATATTTT
TRBD1	TRBJ1-4	TRBV4-2	-	CASSQERGLGEKLFF	TGTGCCAGCAGCCAAGAAAGGGGGCTGGGGGAAAAACTGTTTTTT
TRBD1	TRBJ1-6	TRBV6-5	-	CASSYSGQENSPLHF	TGTGCCAGCAGTTACTCGGGACAGGAAAATTCACCCCTCCACTTT
-	TRBJ1-3	TRBV2	-	CASSPPVSGNTIYF	TGTGCCAGCTCACCCCCGGTCTCTGGAAACACCATATATTTT
-	TRBJ1-4	TRBV9	-	CASSVGWGANEKLFF	TGTGCCAGCAGCGTAGGATGGGGGGCTAATGAAAAACTGTTTTTT
-	TRBJ2-1	TRBV11-3	-	CASSLGTRYNEQFF	TGTGCCAGCAGCTTAGGCACTCGGTACAATGAGCAGTTCTTC
-	TRBJ2-1	TRBV21-1	-	CASSKAILAGGPSYNEQFF	TGTGCCAGCAGCAAAGCCATACTAGCGGGGGGGCCTTCCTACAATGAGCAGTTCTTC
TRBD2	TRBJ2-3	TRBV6-2/TRBV6-3	-	CASSYRGVVTDTQYF	TGTGCCAGCAGTTATCGGGGGGTCGTAACAGATACGCAGTATTTT
-	TRBJ2-3	TRBV10-1	-	CASSESRGISDTQYF	TGCGCCAGCAGTGAGTCGAGAGGGATCTCGGATACGCAGTATTTT
-	TRBJ1-1	TRBV7-9	-	CASSRALNTEAFF	TGTGCCAGCAGCCGAGCTCTGAACACTGAAGCTTTCTTT
TRBD1	TRBJ2-1	TRBV5-1	-	CASSSDGTGADNEQFF	TGCGCCAGCAGCTCGGACGGGACAGGGGCCGACAATGAGCAGTTCTTC
-	TRBJ1-3	TRBV3-1/TRBV3-2	few	CASSQIGGGGNTIYF	TGTGCCAGCAGCCAGATCGGGGGTGGCGGAAACACCATATATTTT
TRBD1	TRBJ2-1	TRBV5-6	-	CASSLRTGLSYNEQFF	TGTGCCAGCAGCTTGAGGACAGGGTTATCCTACAATGAGCAGTTCTTC
TRBD2	TRBJ2-5	TRBV5-5	-	CASSLALGAGGQETQYF	TGTGCCAGCAGCTTGGCTTTGGGAGCGGGGGGGCAAGAGACCCAGTACTTC
TRBD2	TRBJ2-1	TRBV7-9	-	CASSLGGGAFNEQFF	TGTGCCAGCAGCTTGGGCGGGGGGGCCTTCAATGAGCAGTTCTTC
TRBD1	TRBJ1-1	TRBV7-2	-	CASSLYRGYEAFF	TGTGCCAGCAGCCTTTACAGGGGATATGAAGCTTTCTTT
TRBD1	TRBJ1-1	TRBV24-1	-	CATSDSKRQGRLMNTEAFF	TGTGCCACCAGTGATTCAAAACGACAGGGGCGGTTAATGAACACTGAAGCTTTCTTT
TRBD1	TRBJ2-1	TRBV11-2	few	CASSLGQGWSGGEQFF	TGTGCCAGCAGCTTGGGACAGGGTTGGTCTGGAGGTGAGCAGTTCTTC
-	TRBJ1-1	TRBV7-3	-	CASSLFLNTEAFF	TGTGCCAGCAGCCTGTTTCTGAACACTGAAGCTTTCTTT
-	TRBJ1-5	TRBV6-5	-	CASSYSSGSNQPQHF	TGTGCCAGCAGTTACTCGAGTGGTAGCAATCAGCCCCAGCATTTT
-	TRBJ1-1	TRBV6-6	-	CASLYSYNTEAFF	TGTGCCAGCCTCTACAGCTATAACACTGAAGCTTTCTTT
TRBD1	TRBJ1-1	TRBV27	-	CASRTGGDTEAFF	TGTGCCAGCAGGACAGGGGGAGACACTGAAGCTTTCTTT
TRBD1	TRBJ1-1	TRBV5-1	-	CASSLQGGNTEAFF	TGCGCCAGCAGTCTACAGGGGGGGAACACTGAAGCTTTCTTT
-	TRBJ2-7	TRBV6-5	-	CASSYSGSVSYEQYF	TGTGCCAGCAGTTACTCTGGCTCTGTTTCCTACGAGCAGTACTTC
TRBD1	TRBJ1-2	TRBV12-5	-	CASANDRVQGF	TGTGCTAGTGCCAACGACAGGGTCCAAGGCTTC
TRBD1	TRBJ1-2	TRBV6-5	-	CASSPGQAGGYTF	TGTGCCAGCAGCCCCGGACAGGCCGGGGGCTACACCTTC
TRBD1	TRBJ2-7	TRBV10-3	-	CAISESDRGGNEQYF	TGTGCCATCAGTGAGTCAGACAGGGGAGGAAACGAGCAGTACTTC
TRBD1	TRBJ1-1	TRBV5-1	-	CASSAQTGDYTEAFF	TGCGCCAGCAGCGCCCAGACAGGGGATTACACTGAAGCTTTCTTT
-	TRBJ1-2	TRBV7-9	-	CASSAAGEKGYTF	TGTGCCAGCAGCGCCGCAGGGGAGAAAGGCTACACCTTC
TRBD1	TRBJ1-2	TRBV9	-	CASSPGQGASGYTF	TGTGCCAGCAGCCCAGGACAGGGGGCTTCTGGCTACACCTTC
-	TRBJ1-5	TRBV10-2	-	CASRGQINQPQHF	TGCGCCAGCAGGGGACAAATCAATCAGCCCCAGCATTTT